The 2 T cell receptor beta chains listed next were all sequenced from one sample in a study of blood T cell repertoires in COVID-19 (dated by TCRdb to the early 2020s). Library construction relied on the immunoSEQ multiplex PCR assay. Drawn from immuneACCESS, this table holds only the in-frame rearrangements with V and J called that TCRdb kept. Clones are partly lost; checked studies trace under half to an unresolved V gene and leave the rest unexplained. The sample table records 180,000 or so clones; roughly 81% of these occur just once. The ten biggest clones cover approximately 10% of the sample. Sequences were obtained from peripheral blood. These receptor sequences come from an elderly woman with COVID-19, enrolled during active disease.

V is TRBV20-1 and J is TRBJ1-1, with D unresolved. Germline V gene sequence: CDR1 DFQATT, CDR2 SNEGSKA (reference sequence). CDR3 length equals 10 residues. Trimming took 6 bases from V and 8 from J, leaving 10 bases between them. The CDR3 here is CSAPGGEAFF. CDR3 coding DNA: TGCAGTGCACCGGGTGGGGAAGCTTTCTTT.

V and J are TRBV27 and TRBJ2-7; 12 bases align to TRBD2. CDR1 is MNHEY, CDR2 SMNVEV, per germline (reference sequence). This CDR3 is built from 18 residues. With 6 bases clipped from V and 0 bases from J, the junction kept 12 bases outside the gene matches. CDR3 region: CASRTLTSGGPVSYEQYF. The CDR3 DNA is TGTGCCAGCAGAACCCTGACTAGCGGGGGACCAGTCTCCTACGAGCAGTACTTC.